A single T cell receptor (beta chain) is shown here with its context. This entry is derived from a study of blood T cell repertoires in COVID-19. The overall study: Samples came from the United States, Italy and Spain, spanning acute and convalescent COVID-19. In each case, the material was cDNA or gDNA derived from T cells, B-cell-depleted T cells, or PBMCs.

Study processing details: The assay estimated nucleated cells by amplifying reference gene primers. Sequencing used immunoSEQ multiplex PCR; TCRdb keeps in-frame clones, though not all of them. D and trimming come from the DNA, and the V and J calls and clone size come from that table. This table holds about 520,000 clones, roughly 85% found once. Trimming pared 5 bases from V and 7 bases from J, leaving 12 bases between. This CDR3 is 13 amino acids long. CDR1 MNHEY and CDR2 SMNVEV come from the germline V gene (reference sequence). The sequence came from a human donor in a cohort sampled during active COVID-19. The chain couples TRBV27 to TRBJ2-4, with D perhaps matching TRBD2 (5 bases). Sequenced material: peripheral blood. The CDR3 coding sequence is TGTGCCAGCAGTCCCAATGAGGGCAACATTCAGTACTTC. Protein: CASSPNEGNIQYF.